The 31 T cell receptor beta chains in this list originate from one sample, sequenced in a study of cytomegalovirus exposure and HLA in healthy donors. Vbeta (60) and Jbeta (13) primers were used in the PCR. Using immunoSEQ multiplex PCR, the repertoire was profiled, and TCRdb retains in-frame clones only, with some absent. The sample lists roughly 120,000 clones, approximately 80% seen once, with about 11% in the top ten. The sample consisted of PBMCs. The receptor source for this set is a male donor in good health and CMV-seropositive.

The chain links TRBV20-1 to TRBJ2-5; D may be TRBD2 (5 bases). CDR1 and CDR2 (germline): DFQATT, SNEGSKA (reference sequence). V lost 6 bases, J lost 5 bases, and 7 bases lay in between. The CDR3 is 10 amino acids. In DNA form, the CDR3 reads TGCAGTGCGGGAGATGAGACCCAGTACTTC. Translated, it gives CSAGDETQYF.

This chain links TRBV11-2 with TRBJ2-7, with D perhaps matching TRBD1 (5 bases). CDR1 SGHAT and CDR2 FQNNGV come from the germline V gene. The CDR3 length is 13 residues. Trimming left V 0 bases short and J 6 bases short, with 9 bases between. The CDR3, as DNA: TGTGCCAGCAGCTTAGATGACAGAGGCGAGCAGTACTTC. Protein: CASSLDDRGEQYF. Full variable domain (rest looked up from reference TRBV11-2 and TRBJ2-7): EAGVAQSPRYKIIEKRQSVAFWCNPISGHATLYWYQQILGQGPKLLIQFQNNGVVDDSQLPKDRFSAERLKGVDSTLKIQPAKLEDSAVYLCASSLDDRGEQYFGPGTRLTVT.

The rearrangement uses TRBV6-4 and TRBJ2-3; the match to TRBD1 covers 7 bases. The CDR3 spans 15 residues. V was clipped by 3 bases and J by 0 bases; unmatched bases: 3. Germline CDR1 reads MRHNA; CDR2 reads SNTAGT. The CDR3 bases are TGTGCCAGCAGTGAACAGGGGCTTAGCACAGATACGCAGTATTTT. Amino acids: CASSEQGLSTDTQYF.

The V and J genes are TRBV7-6 and TRBJ2-5; D is possibly TRBD2 (6 bases). The DNA end lines up better with TRBJ2-7; the J call may be wrong. Per germline, CDR1 SGHVS and CDR2 FNYEAQ. The CDR3 spans 17 residues. The CDR3 bases are TGTGCCAGCAGCCCCGGATTTGGGGGGACGGCATCCTACGAGCAGTACTTC. As protein: CASSPGFGGTASYEQYF.

The chain links TRBV7-3 to TRBJ2-6, with D maybe TRBD1 (6 bases). The length of the CDR3 is 18 residues. Germline CDR1 SGHTA, CDR2 FQGTGA. Trimming stripped 5 bases from V and 4 bases from J, with 21 bases between. CDR3 in amino acids: CASSPEGVQAPGANVLTF. Here the CDR3 DNA reads TGTGCCAGCAGCCCAGAGGGGGTACAGGCCCCCGGGGCCAACGTCCTGACTTTC.

This clone was seen just once. V and J are TRBV11-1 and TRBJ2-1, with D tentatively TRBD1 (5 bases). This CDR3 has 16 amino acids. The germline V gene has CDR1 SGHAT and CDR2 FQDESV (reference sequence). V lost 0 bases to trimming and J lost 1 base, with 10 bases between them. CDR3 sequence: CASSLAPGASYNEQFF. The CDR3 region has the DNA TGTGCCAGCAGCTTAGCGCCTGGGGCATCCTACAATGAGCAGTTCTTC.

The gene calls are TRBV5-4 and TRBJ2-1, with 12 bases fitting TRBD2. The CDR3 loop spans 16 amino acids. Losses at the gene ends were 0 bases for V and 10 bases for J; bases not matched to a gene: 8. Germline V gene sequence: CDR1 SGHNT, CDR2 YYREEE (reference sequence). The CDR3 coding sequence is TGTGCCAGCAGCTTGGATCCTAGCGGGAGGGCCCGGGAGCAGTTCTTC. The encoded protein is CASSLDPSGRAREQFF.

This chain connects TRBV27 to TRBJ2-7; 7 bases map to TRBD2. V lost 11 bases to trimming and J lost 0 bases; unmatched junction nucleotides: 7. The CDR3 has 13 residues. The V gene's germline CDR1 is MNHEY and CDR2 SMNVEV (reference sequence). The CDR3, as DNA: TGTGCCGCCGGAGCGGGACGCTCCTACGAGCAGTACTTC. Translating it yields CAAGAGRSYEQYF.

This clone appeared once. This chain uses TRBV6-6 with TRBJ2-1; D is uncertain. The germline CDR1 and CDR2 sequences are MNHNY and SVGAGI (reference sequence). V was pared by 0 bases and J by 7 bases, with 7 bases between. The CDR3 runs to 13 residues. This chain's CDR3 is CASSYSTSNEQFF. In DNA, the CDR3 is TGTGCCAGCAGTTACTCTACGAGTAATGAGCAGTTCTTC.

The gene calls are TRBV19 and TRBJ1-6; 8 nucleotides align to TRBD1. The junction had 9 bases not matched to a gene; V was cut back by 5 bases and J by 9 bases. Germline CDR1 reads LNHDA; CDR2 reads SQIVND (reference sequence). The CDR3 spans 15 residues. This CDR3 is CASSLGQGEGSPLHF. The CDR3 DNA follows: TGTGCCAGTAGTCTCGGACAGGGTGAAGGTTCACCCCTCCACTTT.

This chain connects TRBV19 to TRBJ2-3; tentative D call: TRBD1 (5 bases). Germline V gene lookup returns CDR1 LNHDA and CDR2 SQIVND (reference sequence). The CDR3 has 16 amino acids. V dropped 3 bases and J dropped 0 bases, with 13 bases sitting between them. In DNA form, the CDR3 reads TGTGCCAGTAGTATTACCCGACAGCCTAGCACAGATACGCAGTATTTT. Protein sequence: CASSITRQPSTDTQYF. Variable domain in full (rest from reference TRBV19 and TRBJ2-3): DGGITQSPKYLFRKEGQNVTLSCEQNLNHDAMYWYRQDPGQGLRLIYYSQIVNDFQKGDIAEGYSVSREKKESFPLTVTSAQKNPTAFYLCASSITRQPSTDTQYFGPGTRLTVL.

This clone came up once. V usage is TRBV4-3 and J usage is TRBJ2-1; TRBD2 aligns across 11 bases. Germline lookup yields CDR1 LGHNA and CDR2 YSLEER. CDR3 length equals 16 residues. Trimming took 5 bases from V and 7 from J; bases not matched to a gene: 10. The CDR3 sequence: CASSSSGTSGRNEQFF. In DNA, the CDR3 is TGCGCCAGCAGCTCCTCCGGGACTAGCGGTCGAAATGAGCAGTTCTTC.

The chain is built from TRBV9 and TRBJ2-7; the match to TRBD2 covers 8 bases. Per the germline V gene, CDR1 is SGDLS and CDR2 is YYNGEE. Losses at the gene ends were 3 bases for V and 3 bases for J; bases not matched to a gene: 5. The CDR3 sequence is 14 residues long. CDR3 in DNA: TGTGCCAGCAGCGATGGACTAGCAGACTACGAGCAGTACTTC. Its translation: CASSDGLADYEQYF.

V usage is TRBV28 and J usage is TRBJ2-5, with D tentatively TRBD1 (6 bases). The CDR3 has 16 amino acids. Germline V gives CDR1 MDHEN, CDR2 SYDVKM. Trimming shortened V by 5 bases and J by 0 bases, and 16 bases separated the two germline ends. The CDR3 loop is CASSPPQGTYQETQYF. The CDR3 nucleotides are TGTGCCAGCAGTCCCCCGCAGGGGACGTACCAAGAGACCCAGTACTTC.

The chain employs TRBV10-3 and TRBJ2-5, with 8 bases matching TRBD2. CDR3 length equals 14 residues. Germline-derived CDR1 and CDR2 are ENHRY and SYGVKD. V was pared by 3 bases and J by 6 bases, with 6 bases of the junction left unmatched. CDR3 nucleotide sequence: TGTGCCATCAGTGACCGGGAGGGGGGAAAGACCCAGTACTTC. It yields the protein CAISDREGGKTQYF.

CDR3 amino acids: CASSVDRSYGYTF. In nucleotides, the CDR3 is TGTGCCAGCAGCGTGGACAGGTCATATGGCTACACCTTC. The chain is built from TRBV7-2 and TRBJ1-2, with 7 bases matching TRBD1. J gave up 5 bases and V 5 bases, and 5 bases lay outside the gene matches. This CDR3 has 13 residues. The germline CDR1 and CDR2 sequences are SGHTA and FQGNSA.

The chain has TRBV11-2 and TRBJ2-1, with D possibly being TRBD1 (6 bases). Trimming took 3 bases from V and 4 from J, leaving 10 bases between them. Germline V gene sequence: CDR1 SGHAT, CDR2 FQNNGV. This CDR3 is built from 14 residues. The CDR3 sequence: CASSFSGTYNEQFF. The CDR3 DNA follows: TGTGCCAGCAGCTTTTCCGGGACATACAATGAGCAGTTCTTC.

This chain connects TRBV6-5 to TRBJ1-5; a weak D match, TRBD1 (5 bases). V was shortened by 4 bases and J by 2 bases, with 12 bases between the two germline ends. The CDR3 sequence is 15 residues long. CDR1 MNHEY and CDR2 SVGAGI come from the germline V gene. The CDR3 protein is CASSSGNGGNQPQHF. CDR3 sequence (DNA): TGTGCCAGCAGTTCAGGGAATGGGGGCAATCAGCCCCAGCATTTT.

V and J are TRBV7-6 and TRBJ2-2, with D possibly TRBD2 on 7 matching bases. CDR3 size: 17 residues. Germline values: CDR1 SGHVS, CDR2 FNYEAQ. V dropped 3 bases and J dropped 5 bases, with 19 bases sitting between them. Written as DNA, the CDR3 is TGTGCCAGCAGCTTCTTCGGAGGGGGGGCGCAAACCGGGGAGCTGTTTTTT. This encodes CASSFFGGGAQTGELFF.

This chain links TRBV7-9 with TRBJ2-3, with 11 bases matching TRBD1. Germline V lookup: CDR1 SEHNR, CDR2 FQNEAQ (reference sequence). The CDR3 runs to 14 residues. Trimming removed 4 bases from V and 5 bases from J; junction bases left unmatched: 2. CDR3: CASSWGQGVDTQYF. The CDR3 DNA sequence: TGTGCCAGCAGCTGGGGACAGGGGGTAGATACGCAGTATTTT.

The table lists this clone with a few counts. V and J are TRBV7-8 and TRBJ1-5; 7 bases agree with TRBD1. There are 15 residues in the CDR3. Losses at the gene ends were 2 bases for V and 3 bases for J; bases not matched to a gene: 4. Germline-derived CDR1 and CDR2 are SGHVS and FQNEAQ. The CDR3 sequence is CASSLIGGINQPQHF. DNA for the CDR3: TGTGCCAGCAGCTTAATAGGGGGCATCAATCAGCCCCAGCATTTT.

This chain uses TRBV29-1 with TRBJ2-3; 7 bases match TRBD2. Looked up from germline, CDR1 is SQVTM and CDR2 is ANQGSEA. V dropped 4 bases and J dropped 5; count of bases not matched to a gene: 9. The CDR3 loop spans 14 amino acids. The CDR3 protein is CSVAIAGVGDTQYF. CDR3 bases: TGCAGCGTTGCAATCGCGGGAGTGGGAGATACGCAGTATTTT.

This clone has more than one count but fewer than ten. The chain uses TRBV5-1 and TRBJ1-1; 8 positions match TRBD1. J lost 4 bases, V lost 0 bases, and 5 bases had no gene match. CDR1 and CDR2 (germline): SGHRS, YFSETQ. This CDR3 spans 15 amino acids. This CDR3 reads CASSLARQGSTEAFF. The DNA for the CDR3 is TGCGCCAGCAGCTTGGCCAGACAGGGGTCCACTGAAGCTTTCTTT.

The chain uses TRBV11-2 and TRBJ2-2; 13 bases fit TRBD2. The V segment lost 5 bases and the J segment 6 bases; nucleotides outside the gene matches: 6. The CDR3 loop spans 16 amino acids. Germline CDR1 is SGHAT and CDR2 is FQNNGV. The CDR3 here is CASSPPGLAGAGELFF. The DNA for the CDR3 is TGTGCCAGCAGCCCTCCCGGACTAGCGGGAGCCGGGGAGCTGTTTTTT.

The chain has TRBV11-2 and TRBJ2-5; D is perhaps TRBD1 (6 bases). The length of the CDR3 is 14 residues. V gave up 0 bases and J gave up 4 bases, with 9 bases separating them. CDR1 is SGHAT, CDR2 FQNNGV, per germline. This chain's CDR3 is CASSLDPGAETQYF. CDR3 nucleotides: TGTGCCAGCAGCTTAGATCCAGGGGCAGAGACCCAGTACTTC.

This clone was seen once. This sequence joins TRBV10-3 and TRBJ1-3, with a tentative D call TRBD1 (6 bases). CDR1 is ENHRY and CDR2 is SYGVKD in the germline V gene. Trimming removed 3 bases from V and 4 bases from J, with 16 bases in between. This CDR3 contains 16 residues. The CDR3 is CAISEWGGASGNTIYF. The DNA of the CDR3 is TGTGCCATCAGTGAATGGGGGGGCGCTTCCGGAAACACCATATATTTT.

CDR3 DNA: TGTGCCAGCAGTGCAACAGGGGGGGCCCAGCCCCAGCATTTT. It encodes CASSATGGAQPQHF. The chain has TRBV2 and TRBJ1-5; 8 bases match TRBD1. V shed 4 bases, J shed 7 bases, and the junction held 6 bases outside the gene matches. The CDR3 is 14 amino acids. Germline V gene lookup returns CDR1 SNHLY and CDR2 FYNNEI.

This clone was observed a single time. The gene calls are TRBV21-1 and TRBJ2-7; the table's D call, TRBD1, has no DNA check behind it. TRBV21-1 is reported as a pseudogene. CDR3 length equals 16 residues. The CDR3 reads CASSKRFGQGVNEQYF. The CDR3 nucleotides are TGTGCCAGCAGCAAAAGATTTGGACAGGGAGTCAACGAGCAGTACTTC.

This chain joins TRBV9 and TRBJ2-7; TRBD1 aligns across 7 bases. Germline V CDR1 and CDR2: SGDLS, YYNGEE. Trimming removed 3 bases from V and 2 bases from J; junction bases left unmatched: 5. This CDR3 comprises 14 residues. CDR3: CASSGRDSTYEQYF. Here the CDR3 DNA reads TGTGCCAGCAGCGGCCGGGACAGCACCTACGAGCAGTACTTC. Based on the CDR3 plus reference TRBV9 and TRBJ2-7, the full variable domain is DSGVTQTPKHLITATGQRVTLRCSPRSGDLSVYWYQQSLDQGLQFLIQYYNGEERAKGNILERFSAQQFPDLHSELNLSSLELGDSALYFCASSGRDSTYEQYFGPGTRLTVT.

This sequence joins TRBV5-1 and TRBJ2-5; TRBD2 agrees at 11 bases. CDR1 and CDR2 (germline): SGHRS, YFSETQ. V lost 2 bases and J lost 5; bases outside the gene matches: 8. The CDR3 runs to 16 residues. The CDR3: CASSFGLAGGYETQYF. CDR3 in DNA: TGCGCCAGCAGCTTTGGGCTAGCGGGAGGCTATGAGACCCAGTACTTC.

This clone appeared once. This chain joins TRBV9 and TRBJ2-5; tentatively, D is TRBD2 (5 bases). The CDR3 contains 16 residues. Germline loops: CDR1 SGDLS, CDR2 YYNGEE. V was pared by 1 base and J by 0 bases, with 13 bases between. The CDR3 protein is CASSVTAGLYQETQYF. The CDR3 DNA is TGTGCCAGCAGCGTAACGGCAGGACTCTACCAAGAGACCCAGTACTTC.